This is a list of T cell receptor beta chains from one sample in a study of blood T cell repertoires in COVID-19. Assay: immunoSEQ multiplex PCR; the TCRdb copy retains only in-frame clones and omits some. The sample has around 140,000 clones, around nine tenths seen once. The sequencing sample was made of peripheral blood. These TCRs come from a woman in her 50s with acute or convalescent COVID-19. CDR3s include the opening cysteine and the closing phenylalanine or tryptophan. D genes are given only for firm matches.

D gene	V gene	J gene	CDR3 length	CDR3 DNA	CDR3 protein
TRBD2	TRBV10-3	TRBJ2-2	16	TGTGCCATCAGCCTTCGGACTAGCGGGTCCACCGGGGAGCTGTTTTTT	CAISLRTSGSTGELFF
NA	TRBV12-3/TRBV12-4	TRBJ2-1	13	TGTGCCAGCAGTTTCGACAGTTACAATGAGCAGTTCTTC	CASSFDSYNEQFF
NA	TRBV18	TRBJ1-3	14	TGTGCCAGCTCACCGCGACAGCTTGGAAACACCATATATTTT	CASSPRQLGNTIYF
TRBD1	TRBV19	TRBJ2-1	16	TGTGCCAGTAGTATACCCCACGACAGGGGAATCGATGAGCAGTTCTTC	CASSIPHDRGIDEQFF
NA	TRBV5-1	TRBJ1-1	14	TGCGCCAGCAGCGGTCTACAGGCGAACACTGAAGCTTTCTTT	CASSGLQANTEAFF
NA	TRBV2	TRBJ1-1	14	TGTGCCAGCAGTACCTGGACAGAGAACACTGAAGCTTTCTTT	CASSTWTENTEAFF
TRBD1	TRBV2	TRBJ1-1	16	TGTGCCAGCAGTTTAAACAGGGGGCGGGGGAGCACTGAAGCTTTCTTT	CASSLNRGRGSTEAFF
NA	TRBV6-2/TRBV6-3	TRBJ1-2	12	TGTGCCAGCAGTTACAGTCGGAGTGGCTACACCTTC	CASSYSRSGYTF
NA	TRBV7-9	TRBJ2-7	11	TGTGCCAGCAGGGGGGGTGGCGAGCAGTACTTC	CASRGGGEQYF
TRBD2	TRBV6-5	TRBJ2-5	15	TGTGCCAGCAGTAGAGCGGGAGGGGGACAAGAGACCCAGTACTTC	CASSRAGGGQETQYF
NA	TRBV12-3/TRBV12-4	TRBJ1-1	13	TGTGCCAGCAGTCTCCAGGGGAACACTGAAGCTTTCTTT	CASSLQGNTEAFF
NA	TRBV4-2	TRBJ2-5	15	TGTGCCAGCAGCCAAGATCCAGGGTTTCAAGAGACCCAGTACTTC	CASSQDPGFQETQYF
NA	TRBV21-1	TRBJ2-1	17	TGTGCCAGCAGCAAAGGACCAGGGACAGGGTTAAGCAATGAGCAGTTCTTC	CASSKGPGTGLSNEQFF
NA	TRBV5-1	TRBJ2-3	14	TGCGCCAGCAGCTTTGACACCGACACAGATACGCAGTATTTT	CASSFDTDTDTQYF
NA	TRBV7-9	TRBJ2-3	16	TGTGCCAGCAGCTTAACCGGGACTCCCAGCACAGATACGCAGTATTTT	CASSLTGTPSTDTQYF
NA	TRBV27	TRBJ2-1	15	TGTGCCAGCAGTAGAGGGACTTGGGTTGATGGCGAGCAGTTCTTC	CASSRGTWVDGEQFF
TRBD2	TRBV12-3/TRBV12-4	TRBJ2-1	13	TGTGCCACCCGACTAGCGAACTACAATGAGCAGTTCTTC	CATRLANYNEQFF
NA	TRBV4-2	TRBJ1-4	16	TGTGCCAGCAGCCAAGAACGGACAGCAACTAATGAAAAACTGTTTTTT	CASSQERTATNEKLFF
NA	TRBV24-1	TRBJ1-1	15	TGTGCCACCCCCGTCCCGGGACATCCGTCCTGTGAAGCTTTCTTT	CATPVPGHPSCEAFF
TRBD1	TRBV11-2	TRBJ1-2	13	TGTGCCAGCAGCTCGGACAGGGGGTATGGCTACACCTTC	CASSSDRGYGYTF